The 21 T cell receptor beta chains in this list originate from one sample, sequenced in a study of neurological immune-mediated disorders. MiXCR was run by TCRdb on the 5' RACE reads, yielding one entry per CDR3 protein. In the table there are just over 30,000 distinct CDR3 sequences, approximately 5% of which are singletons. Specimen: CD4+ T cells from blood. These receptors were taken from a woman aged 45-65 years in good health.

This clonotype has ten or more counts. In nucleotides, the CDR3 is TGCAGTGTTCCAATGTCAGATACGCAGTATTTT. It translates to CSVPMSDTQYF. The chain employs TRBV20-1 and TRBJ2-3; no definite D call. The V end lost 7 bases, the J end lost 4 bases, and 9 bases lay between the germline ends. The CDR3 is 11 residues long. CDR1 is DFQATT and CDR2 is SNEGSKA in the germline V gene (reference sequence).

This clonotype was detected many times. This chain links TRBV20-1 with TRBJ2-3, with D tentatively TRBD2 (5 bases). The CDR3 extends over 15 amino acids. Trimming stripped 6 bases from V and 6 bases from J, with 22 bases between. Germline CDR1 DFQATT, CDR2 SNEGSKA (reference sequence). CDR3 DNA: TGCAGTGCAACGGACCGGACTTCGAATGTGGATACGCAGTATTTT. Translating it yields CSATDRTSNVDTQYF.

This clonotype was seen repeatedly, ten times or more. This chain's CDR3 is CASTGTSGRVDTQYF. CDR3 coding DNA: TGTGCCAGCACCGGGACTAGCGGGAGAGTAGATACGCAGTATTTT. The chain recombines TRBV7-6 with TRBJ2-3; 14 bases are a match to TRBD2. The length of the CDR3 is 15 residues. After removal of 7 bases from V and 5 bases from J, the junction contained 5 bases not matched to a gene. The germline V gene encodes CDR1 SGHVS and CDR2 FNYEAQ.

This clonotype has ten or more counts. V and J are TRBV4-1 and TRBJ2-1; TRBD2 matches at 14 bases. The germline V gene encodes CDR1 MGHRA and CDR2 YSYEKL. This CDR3 spans 16 amino acids. The J segment lost 8 bases and the V segment lost 6 bases, leaving 9 bases of the junction unmatched. In DNA, the CDR3 is TGCGCCAGCAGTCTAAGACTAGCGGGGGGGGAGGATGAGCAGTTCTTC. Translation: CASSLRLAGGEDEQFF.

The sample holds many counts of this clonotype. This chain links TRBV4-3 with TRBJ2-4; a weak D match, TRBD1 (6 bases). Germline assignment: CDR1 LGHNA and CDR2 YSLEER. V was pared by 0 bases and J by 6 bases, with 12 bases between. CDR3 length: 15 amino acids. The CDR3 is CASSQDLGQRNIQYF. As DNA, the CDR3 is TGCGCCAGCAGCCAAGATCTCGGACAGCGAAACATTCAGTACTTC.

The sample holds many counts of this clonotype. The rearrangement joins TRBV15 to TRBJ1-4, with no clear D. V lost 1 base to trimming and J lost 7 bases, with 7 bases between them. CDR3 length: 13 amino acids. CDR1 and CDR2 (germline): LNHNV, YYDKDF (reference sequence). The CDR3 spells CATSRGVGEKLFF. The CDR3 region has the DNA TGTGCCACCAGCAGAGGAGTTGGTGAAAAACTGTTTTTT.

This clonotype was detected many times. The rearrangement joins TRBV5-6 to TRBJ2-1; D is perhaps TRBD2 (5 bases). The CDR3 runs 13 residues. V lost 4 bases and J 6 bases, leaving 11 bases between the germline ends. The germline V gene encodes CDR1 SGHDT and CDR2 YYEEEE. The CDR3 DNA follows: TGTGCCAGCAGCACCCGACTACCCAATGAGCAGTTCTTC. This sequence encodes CASSTRLPNEQFF.

This clonotype was observed many times. The chain has TRBV7-2 and TRBJ1-6; TRBD1 agrees at 10 bases. The CDR3 contains 17 residues. V gave up 1 base and J gave up 7 bases; unmatched junction bases: 7. The germline V gene has CDR1 SGHTA and CDR2 FQGNSA. The CDR3 spells CASSLDGDRGRNSPLHF. The CDR3 region has the DNA TGTGCCAGCAGCTTAGATGGGGACAGGGGTCGGAATTCACCCCTCCACTTT.

This clonotype was observed at least ten times. The chain recombines TRBV29-1 with TRBJ2-3; weak D call: TRBD2 (5 bases). The ends were cut back, 3 bases at V and 7 bases at J, with 17 bases in the middle. The length of the CDR3 is 14 residues. Germline assignment: CDR1 SQVTM and CDR2 ANQGSEA. For the CDR3, the DNA is TGCAGCGTTGACCGGGCTAGCCTGGGGAATACGCAGTATTTT. Translating gives CSVDRASLGNTQYF.

In its sample, this clonotype was seen many times. The chain joins TRBV7-3 to TRBJ2-3; D remains unclear. The germline CDR1 and CDR2 sequences are SGHTA and FQGTGA. This CDR3 has 12 amino acids. Trimming shortened V by 2 bases and J by 5 bases, and 5 bases separated the two germline ends. CDR3 sequence (DNA): TGTGCCAGCAGCTTAGGAAAAGATACGCAGTATTTT. Its protein is CASSLGKDTQYF.

The table lists this clonotype with many counts. The V call is TRBV7-8, the J call TRBJ1-1, with TRBD1 matching over 8 bases. The CDR3 runs 14 residues. The germline gives CDR1 SGHVS, CDR2 FQNEAQ. The V and J ends lost 3 bases and 2 bases, in that order; junction bases with no gene match: 2. In DNA, the CDR3 is TGTGCCAGCAGCTTGGACAGGGTTAACACTGAAGCTTTCTTT. Amino acid sequence: CASSLDRVNTEAFF.

Many counts were recorded for this clonotype. This chain uses TRBV12-3 or TRBV12-4 with TRBJ1-6, with D unresolved. The CDR3 contains 14 residues. With 6 bases removed from V and 7 bases from J, the gap between germline ends came to 13 bases. The CDR3 region is CASSPGTQNSPLHF. The CDR3 DNA follows: TGTGCCAGCAGCCCGGGAACTCAGAATTCACCCCTCCACTTT.

This clonotype was observed at least ten times. This chain uses TRBV20-1 with TRBJ1-4; 10 bases line up with TRBD1. The CDR3 is 13 residues long. CDR1 is DFQATT, CDR2 SNEGSKA, per germline (reference sequence). The trim removed 2 bases at V and 8 bases at J, leaving 2 bases unmatched. In DNA form, the CDR3 reads TGCAGTGCTAGAAGACAGGGGGCGGAAAAACTGTTTTTT. It specifies CSARRQGAEKLFF.

This clonotype was detected ten times or more. This chain uses TRBV9 with TRBJ2-3; D uncertain. This CDR3 is built from 15 residues. V was clipped by 4 bases and J by 10 bases, with 22 bases between them. Germline V gives CDR1 SGDLS, CDR2 YYNGEE. CDR3 in amino acids: CASSSETARPSPQYF. In DNA, the CDR3 is TGTGCCAGCAGCTCCGAGACCGCCAGGCCGTCGCCGCAGTATTTT.

The table lists this clonotype with many counts. This chain uses TRBV29-1 with TRBJ2-7, with D perhaps TRBD1 (6 bases). V was cut by 3 bases and J by 10 bases, with 13 bases left in between. This CDR3 is built from 11 residues. Looked up from germline, CDR1 is SQVTM and CDR2 is ANQGSEA. The CDR3 bases are TGCAGCGTTGAGGTGGGGGCGCATCAGTACTTC. It encodes CSVEVGAHQYF.

Many counts were recorded for this clonotype. V gene TRBV7-2 combines with J gene TRBJ2-1; 8 bases fit TRBD2. There are 16 residues in the CDR3. Germline V gives CDR1 SGHTA, CDR2 FQGNSA. J was trimmed by 3 bases and V by 4 bases; bases with no gene match: 8. CDR3 DNA: TGTGCCAGCAGCTCCCGGGCGGGAGGCCTCTACAATGAGCAGTTCTTC. It yields the protein CASSSRAGGLYNEQFF. Looking up the rest from reference TRBV7-2 and TRBJ2-1 gives the full variable domain: GAGVSQSPSNKVTEKGKDVELRCDPISGHTALYWYRQSLGQGLEFLIYFQGNSAPDKSGLPSDRFSAERTGGSVSTLTIQRTQQEDSAVYLCASSSRAGGLYNEQFFGPGTRLTVL.

In this sample, this clonotype turned up many times. This chain uses TRBV6-2 or TRBV6-3 with TRBJ2-1; D not resolved. CDR3 size: 11 residues. CDR1 and CDR2 (germline): MNHEY, SVGEGT. Trimming left V 7 bases short and J 4 bases short, with 5 bases between. CDR3 nucleotide sequence: TGTGCCAGCACCAATTACAATGAGCAGTTCTTC. Translated: CASTNYNEQFF.

This clonotype has a count of ten or more. This chain connects TRBV20-1 to TRBJ2-7; TRBD2 is a possible D gene (6 bases). V was cut by 7 bases and J by 3 bases, with 13 bases left in between. The germline gives CDR1 DFQATT, CDR2 SNEGSKA (reference sequence). CDR3 length equals 12 residues. The CDR3 DNA follows: TGCAGTGGTATTAGCGGTTTCTACGAGCAGTACTTC. Encoded protein: CSGISGFYEQYF.

This clonotype was observed many times. The chain has TRBV2 and TRBJ2-1, with 12 positions matching TRBD2. This CDR3 is built from 17 residues. Trimming at V came to 7 bases and at J to 8 bases, leaving 15 bases not matched to a gene. Germline CDR1 SNHLY, CDR2 FYNNEI. The CDR3 is CASKTSGSPRPGDEQFF. The CDR3 nucleotides read TGTGCCAGCAAGACTAGCGGGAGCCCCCGACCGGGGGATGAGCAGTTCTTC.

This clonotype occurred many times. The rearrangement links TRBV4-3 to TRBJ2-4; D is perhaps TRBD2 (5 bases). V lost 1 base to trimming and J lost 0 bases, with 7 bases between them. CDR1 and CDR2 (germline): LGHNA, YSLEER. The CDR3 runs to 15 residues. The CDR3 DNA reads TGCGCCAGCAGCCAAGCGGACTTAGCCAAAAACATTCAGTACTTC. It codes for CASSQADLAKNIQYF.

This clonotype has at least ten counts. This chain joins TRBV20-1 and TRBJ1-1; tentatively, D is TRBD1 (5 bases). CDR3 size: 14 residues. CDR1 is DFQATT, CDR2 SNEGSKA, per germline (reference sequence). V lost 5 bases and J 0 bases, leaving 13 bases between the germline ends. The CDR3 spells CSASPGPMNTEAFF. CDR3 DNA sequence: TGCAGTGCTTCCCCGGGACCAATGAACACTGAAGCTTTCTTT.